This T cell receptor beta chain was retrieved from a study of follicular helper T cells after annual influenza vaccination. Specified time point: 2015-2016 season, 7 days after influenza vaccination. This table comes from immunoSEQ multiplex PCR, and its TCRdb copy is limited to in-frame clones, with some not included. The sample holds about 5,000 clones, 83% seen once. CDR1 and CDR2 from the germline V gene are SNHLY and FYNNEI. V was shortened by 4 bases and J by 8 bases, with 13 bases between the two germline ends. The CDR3 is made up of 13 amino acids. The V and J genes are TRBV2 and TRBJ2-3, with D hard to call. Source: CXCR5+ CD38- circulating T follicular helper cells from blood, taken 7 days after influenza vaccination. Subset reported: circulating Tfh, non-naive CD4+CXCR5+PD-1+ (ICOS+CD38+ or ICOS-CD38-). This receptor was identified in an adult who received the influenza vaccine. CDR3 loop: CASSVLVDGTQYF. CDR3 coding DNA: TGTGCCAGCAGTGTTTTAGTGGATGGTACGCAGTATTTT. Variable domain in full (rest from reference TRBV2 and TRBJ2-3): EPEVTQTPSHQVTQMGQEVILRCVPISNHLYFYWYRQILGQKVEFLVSFYNNEISEKSEIFDDQFSVERPDGSNFTLKIRSTKLEDSAMYFCASSVLVDGTQYFGPGTRLTVL.